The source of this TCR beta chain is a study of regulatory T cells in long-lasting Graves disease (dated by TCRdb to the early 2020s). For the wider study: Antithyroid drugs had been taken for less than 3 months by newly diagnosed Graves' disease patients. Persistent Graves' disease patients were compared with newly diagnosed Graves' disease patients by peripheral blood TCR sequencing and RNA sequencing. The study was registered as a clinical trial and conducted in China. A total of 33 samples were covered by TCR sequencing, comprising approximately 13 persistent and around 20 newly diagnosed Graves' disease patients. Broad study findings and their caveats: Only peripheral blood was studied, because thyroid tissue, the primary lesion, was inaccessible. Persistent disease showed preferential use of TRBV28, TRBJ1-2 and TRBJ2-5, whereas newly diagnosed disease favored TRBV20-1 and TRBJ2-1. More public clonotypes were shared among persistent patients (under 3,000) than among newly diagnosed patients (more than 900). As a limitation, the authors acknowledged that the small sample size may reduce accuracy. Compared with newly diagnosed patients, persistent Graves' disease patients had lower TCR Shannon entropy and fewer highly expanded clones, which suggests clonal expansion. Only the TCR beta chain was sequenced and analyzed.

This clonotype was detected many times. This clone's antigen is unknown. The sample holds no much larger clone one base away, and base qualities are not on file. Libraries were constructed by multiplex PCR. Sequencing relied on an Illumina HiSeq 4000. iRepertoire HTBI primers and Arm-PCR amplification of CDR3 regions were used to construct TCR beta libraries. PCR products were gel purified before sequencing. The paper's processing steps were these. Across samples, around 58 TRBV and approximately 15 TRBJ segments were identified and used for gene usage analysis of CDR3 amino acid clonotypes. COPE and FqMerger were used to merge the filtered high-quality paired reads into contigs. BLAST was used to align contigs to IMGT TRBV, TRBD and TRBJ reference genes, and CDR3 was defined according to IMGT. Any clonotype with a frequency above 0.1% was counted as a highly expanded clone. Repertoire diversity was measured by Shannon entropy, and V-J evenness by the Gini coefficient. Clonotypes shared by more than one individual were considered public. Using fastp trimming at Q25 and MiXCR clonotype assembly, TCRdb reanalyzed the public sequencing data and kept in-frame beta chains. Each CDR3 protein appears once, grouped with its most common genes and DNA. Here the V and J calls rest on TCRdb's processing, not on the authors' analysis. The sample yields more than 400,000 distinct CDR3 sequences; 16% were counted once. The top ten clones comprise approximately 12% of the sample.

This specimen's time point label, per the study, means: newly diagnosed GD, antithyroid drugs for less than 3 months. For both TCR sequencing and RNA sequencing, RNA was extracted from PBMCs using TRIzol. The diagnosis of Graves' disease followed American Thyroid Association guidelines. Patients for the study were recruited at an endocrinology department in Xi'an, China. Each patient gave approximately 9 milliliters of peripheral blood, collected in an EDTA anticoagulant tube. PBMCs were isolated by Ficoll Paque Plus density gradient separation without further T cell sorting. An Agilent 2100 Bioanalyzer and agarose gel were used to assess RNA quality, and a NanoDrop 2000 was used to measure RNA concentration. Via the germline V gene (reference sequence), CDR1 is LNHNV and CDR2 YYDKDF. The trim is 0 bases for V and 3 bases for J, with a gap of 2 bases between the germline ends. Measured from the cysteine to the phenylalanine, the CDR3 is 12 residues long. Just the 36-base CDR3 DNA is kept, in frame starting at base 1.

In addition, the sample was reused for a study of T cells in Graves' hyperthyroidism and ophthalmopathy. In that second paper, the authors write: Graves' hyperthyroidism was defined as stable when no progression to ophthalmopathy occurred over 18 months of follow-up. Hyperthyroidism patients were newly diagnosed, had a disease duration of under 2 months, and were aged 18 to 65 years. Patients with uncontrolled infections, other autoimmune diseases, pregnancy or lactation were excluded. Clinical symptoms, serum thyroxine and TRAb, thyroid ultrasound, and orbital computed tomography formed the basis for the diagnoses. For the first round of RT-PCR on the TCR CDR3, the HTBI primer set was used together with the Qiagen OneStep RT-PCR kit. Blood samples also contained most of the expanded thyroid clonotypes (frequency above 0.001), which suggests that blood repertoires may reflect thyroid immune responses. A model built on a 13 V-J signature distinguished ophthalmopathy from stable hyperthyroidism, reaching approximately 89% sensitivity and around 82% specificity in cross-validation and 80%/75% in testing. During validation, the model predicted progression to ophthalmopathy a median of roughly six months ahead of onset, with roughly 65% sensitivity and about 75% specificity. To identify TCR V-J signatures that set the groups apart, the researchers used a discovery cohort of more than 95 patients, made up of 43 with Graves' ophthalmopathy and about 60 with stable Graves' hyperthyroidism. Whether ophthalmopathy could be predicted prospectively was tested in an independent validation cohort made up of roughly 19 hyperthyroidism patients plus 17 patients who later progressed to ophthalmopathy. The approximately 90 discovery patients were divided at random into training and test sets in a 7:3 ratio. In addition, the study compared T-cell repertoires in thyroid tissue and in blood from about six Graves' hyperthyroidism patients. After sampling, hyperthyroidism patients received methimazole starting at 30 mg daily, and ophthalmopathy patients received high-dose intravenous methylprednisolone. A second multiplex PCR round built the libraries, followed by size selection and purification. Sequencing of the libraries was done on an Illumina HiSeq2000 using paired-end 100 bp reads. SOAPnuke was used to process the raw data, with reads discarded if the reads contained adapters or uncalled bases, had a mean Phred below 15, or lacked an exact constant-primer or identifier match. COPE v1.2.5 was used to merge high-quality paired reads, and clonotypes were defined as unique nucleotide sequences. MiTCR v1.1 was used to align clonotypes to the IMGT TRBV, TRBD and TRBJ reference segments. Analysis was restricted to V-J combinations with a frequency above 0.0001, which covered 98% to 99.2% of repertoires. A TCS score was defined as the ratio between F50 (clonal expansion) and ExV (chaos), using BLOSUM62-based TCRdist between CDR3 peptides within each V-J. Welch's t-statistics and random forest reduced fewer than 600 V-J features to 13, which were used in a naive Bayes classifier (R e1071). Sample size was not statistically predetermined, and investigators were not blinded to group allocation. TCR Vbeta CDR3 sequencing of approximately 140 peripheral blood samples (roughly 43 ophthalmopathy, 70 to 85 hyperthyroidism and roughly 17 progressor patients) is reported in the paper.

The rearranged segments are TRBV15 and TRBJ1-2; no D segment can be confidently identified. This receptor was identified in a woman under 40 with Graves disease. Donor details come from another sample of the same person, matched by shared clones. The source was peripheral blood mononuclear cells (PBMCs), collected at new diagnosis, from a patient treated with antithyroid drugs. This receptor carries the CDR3 CATSRDDYGYTF. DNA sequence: TGTGCCACCAGCAGAGACGACTATGGCTACACCTTC. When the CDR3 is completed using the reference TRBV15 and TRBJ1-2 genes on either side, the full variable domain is DAMVIQNPRYQVTQFGKPVTLSCSQTLNHNVMYWYQQKSSQAPKLLFHYYDKDFNNEADTPDNFQSRRPNTSFCFLDIRSPGLGDTAMYLCATSRDDYGYTFGSGTRLTVV.